This is a list of T cell receptor beta chains from one sample in a study of tumor-infiltrating lymphocytes in primary liver carcinoma. TCRdb ran MiXCR on the multiplex PCR reads and lists one entry per CDR3 protein. The sample comprises 100,000 or so distinct CDR3 sequences, more than 60% of which are singletons, and just over 9.5% rests with the top ten. What was sequenced was liver tumor tissue from sampling region 5. The receptors come from a woman aged 60-75 years with primary liver carcinoma and hepatitis B virus infection. The CDR3 runs from the conserved cysteine through the conserved F or W. The order of the fields is clone size, V gene, D gene, CDR3 protein. A D gene is named only where the DNA matches it firmly. Not all rows give a size; the values are once, few, many and, for expanded clones, a class.

size: -; V: TRBV6-5; D: -; CDR3: CASSYQRGNYGCTF
size: -; V: TRBV11-2; D: -; CDR3: CASGFTPLRSSYNEHFF
size: -; V: TRBV12-3/TRBV12-4; D: -; CDR3: CASSTVSGARIHQPQHF
size: -; V: TRBV11-2; D: -; CDR3: CAGCLDRVRDQFF
size: medium-sized; V: TRBV11-2; D: -; CDR3: CASSLQGAGANVLTF
size: many; V: TRBV4-1; D: -; CDR3: CASSQEASGRGYGYTF
size: -; V: TRBV11-3; D: -; CDR3: CASSLGTSGKLKQFF
size: once; V: TRBV11-2; D: -; CDR3: CASSFGRGYEQHF
size: many; V: TRBV30; D: -; CDR3: CAWNNLGATNEKLFF
size: -; V: TRBV12-3/TRBV12-4; D: TRBD2; CDR3: CASSGGGYNEQFF
size: -; V: TRBV11-2; D: -; CDR3: CASSFGSASTTGELFF
size: -; V: TRBV29-1; D: -; CDR3: CSIETYNEQIF
size: -; V: TRBV11-3; D: -; CDR3: CAGSSRGARTVGNEQFF
size: once; V: TRBV11-2; D: -; CDR3: CASSFSTYKGRAFF
size: -; V: TRBV5-6; D: -; CDR3: CASRVASGRRCSGEPFF
size: -; V: TRBV6-1; D: -; CDR3: CVSRFFSWSSYEQYF
size: -; V: TRBV11-2; D: -; CDR3: CASLGGYNSPLYF
size: few; V: TRBV7-8; D: -; CDR3: CASSSPRRGGNSDNEQFF
size: -; V: TRBV11-2; D: -; CDR3: CASSSAKLGGDAEAFF
size: -; V: TRBV9; D: TRBD1; CDR3: CASSVRQGANNEQFF
size: few; V: TRBV7-9; D: -; CDR3: CASSNIQGNEQFF
size: once; V: TRBV29-1; D: -; CDR3: CSAYQGRENIQYF
size: -; V: TRBV11-2; D: TRBD2; CDR3: CASGPDRLLSGRDIQYF
size: many; V: TRBV28; D: -; CDR3: CASSHLTLGQFEAFF
size: many; V: TRBV30; D: -; CDR3: CAWSVHQGGANVLTF
size: -; V: TRBV11-2; D: TRBD1; CDR3: CANNLQGTGSELAEAFF
size: few; V: TRBV30; D: -; CDR3: CAWSEQGNQPQHF
size: many; V: TRBV12-3/TRBV12-4; D: TRBD2; CDR3: CASSPGTSLYPDTQYF
size: once; V: TRBV11-2; D: -; CDR3: CASSLDPVTSQHF
size: many; V: TRBV28; D: -; CDR3: CASSSGKRITYRTETQYF
size: -; V: TRBV24-1; D: TRBD1; CDR3: CATSGNGDDRVEAFF
size: -; V: TRBV5-4; D: -; CDR3: CASSLGWAPSGYEQYF
size: -; V: TRBV5-1; D: TRBD1; CDR3: CASSSGTGFSWTGEPFF
size: -; V: TRBV28; D: TRBD2; CDR3: CTSCLVGGGRNIQYF
size: few; V: TRBV10-3; D: -; CDR3: CGIGRTDTQYF
size: -; V: TRBV7-8; D: -; CDR3: CANSLTANSPFHF
size: -; V: TRBV29-1; D: -; CDR3: CGAPEHTGELFF
size: -; V: TRBV6-6; D: TRBD1; CDR3: CASTYNPGQASGYTF
size: -; V: TRBV11-2; D: TRBD1; CDR3: CVSSTGGIIYDYTF
size: many; V: TRBV14; D: -; CDR3: CASSQDGNSGNTIYF
size: many; V: TRBV4-1; D: TRBD2; CDR3: CASSQEGRAGDNEQFF
size: -; V: TRBV7-9; D: -; CDR3: CASSLQMGPGTEALF
size: -; V: TRBV11-2; D: -; CDR3: CASSFLANPSSGNIIYF
size: -; V: TRBV29-1; D: TRBD1; CDR3: CSGEIRGRGADTQYF
size: few; V: TRBV11-3; D: TRBD2; CDR3: CVSSLGTSGKLEQFF
size: few; V: TRBV11-2; D: -; CDR3: CASRALGDTEAFF
size: -; V: TRBV6-6; D: TRBD2; CDR3: CVSSNPRTSGAGETQYF
size: -; V: TRBV11-2; D: -; CDR3: CASSPTGVAGELFF
size: -; V: TRBV11-2; D: -; CDR3: CASSLGQYNERFF